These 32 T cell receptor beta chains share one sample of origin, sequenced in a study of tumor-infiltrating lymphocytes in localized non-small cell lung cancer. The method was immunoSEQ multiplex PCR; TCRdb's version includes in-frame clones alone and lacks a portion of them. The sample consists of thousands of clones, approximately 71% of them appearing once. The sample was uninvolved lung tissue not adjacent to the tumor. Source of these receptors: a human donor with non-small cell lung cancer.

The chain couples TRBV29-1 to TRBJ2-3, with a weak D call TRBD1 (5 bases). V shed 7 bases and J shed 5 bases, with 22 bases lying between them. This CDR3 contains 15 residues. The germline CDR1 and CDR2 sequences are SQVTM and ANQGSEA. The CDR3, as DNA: TGCAGCGCCATGAAATATATGGGTCAGGGAGATACGCAGTATTTT. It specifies CSAMKYMGQGDTQYF.

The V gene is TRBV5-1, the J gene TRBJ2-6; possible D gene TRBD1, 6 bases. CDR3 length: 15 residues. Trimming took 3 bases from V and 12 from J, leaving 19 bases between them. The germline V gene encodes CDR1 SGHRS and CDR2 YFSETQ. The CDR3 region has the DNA TGCGCCAGCAGCTCCGCACCGGGACAACAACCCGTCCTGACTTTC. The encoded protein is CASSSAPGQQPVLTF. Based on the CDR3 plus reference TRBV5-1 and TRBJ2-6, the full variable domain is KAGVTQTPRYLIKTRGQQVTLSCSPISGHRSVSWYQQTPGQGLQFLFEYFSETQRNKGNFPGRFSGRQFSNSRSEMNVSTLELGDSALYLCASSSAPGQQPVLTFGAGSRLTVL.

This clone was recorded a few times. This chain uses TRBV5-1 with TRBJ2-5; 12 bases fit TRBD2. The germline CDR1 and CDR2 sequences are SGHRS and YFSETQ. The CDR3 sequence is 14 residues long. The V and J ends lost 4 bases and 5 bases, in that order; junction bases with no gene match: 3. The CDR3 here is CASSPLAGGETQYF. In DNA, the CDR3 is TGCGCCAGCAGCCCTCTAGCGGGGGGGGAGACCCAGTACTTC.

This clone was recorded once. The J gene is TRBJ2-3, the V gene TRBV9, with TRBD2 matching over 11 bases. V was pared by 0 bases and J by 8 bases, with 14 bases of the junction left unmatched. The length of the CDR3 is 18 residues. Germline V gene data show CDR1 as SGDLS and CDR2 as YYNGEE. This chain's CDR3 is CASSVAPGLAVGVATQYF. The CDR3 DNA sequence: TGTGCCAGCAGCGTAGCCCCGGGACTAGCGGTAGGGGTGGCTACGCAGTATTTT.

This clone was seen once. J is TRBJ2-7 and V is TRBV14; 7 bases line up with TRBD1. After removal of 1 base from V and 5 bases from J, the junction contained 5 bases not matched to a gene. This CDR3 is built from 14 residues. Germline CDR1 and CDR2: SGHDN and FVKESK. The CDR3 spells CASSQGPGTDEQYF. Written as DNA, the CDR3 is TGTGCCAGCAGCCAAGGACCCGGGACAGACGAGCAGTACTTC.

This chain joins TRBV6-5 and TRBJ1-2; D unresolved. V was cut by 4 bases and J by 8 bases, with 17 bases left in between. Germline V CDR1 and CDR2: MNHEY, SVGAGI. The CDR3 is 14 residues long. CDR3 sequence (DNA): TGTGCCAGCAGTTCGTGGACCGGTGCGGGGGGCTACACCTTC. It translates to CASSSWTGAGGYTF.

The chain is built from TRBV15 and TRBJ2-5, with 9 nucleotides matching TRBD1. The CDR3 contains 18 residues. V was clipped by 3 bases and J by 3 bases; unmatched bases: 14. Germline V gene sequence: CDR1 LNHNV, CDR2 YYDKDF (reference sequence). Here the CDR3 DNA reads TGTGCCACCAGCAGGGGGGGACAGGGTATGGGGGTAGAAGAGACCCAGTACTTC. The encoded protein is CATSRGGQGMGVEETQYF.

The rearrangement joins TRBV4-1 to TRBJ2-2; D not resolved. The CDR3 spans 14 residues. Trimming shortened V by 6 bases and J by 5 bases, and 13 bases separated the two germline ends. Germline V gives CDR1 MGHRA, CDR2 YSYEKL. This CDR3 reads CASSLPDGTGELFF. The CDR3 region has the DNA TGCGCCAGCAGTCTCCCGGACGGGACCGGGGAGCTGTTTTTT.

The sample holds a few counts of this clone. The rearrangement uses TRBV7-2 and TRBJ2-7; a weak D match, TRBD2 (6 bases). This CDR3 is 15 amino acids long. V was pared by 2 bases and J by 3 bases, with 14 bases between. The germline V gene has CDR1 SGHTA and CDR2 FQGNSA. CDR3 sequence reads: CASSLSKGTYYEQYF. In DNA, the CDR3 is TGTGCCAGCAGCTTATCGAAGGGGACTTACTACGAGCAGTACTTC.

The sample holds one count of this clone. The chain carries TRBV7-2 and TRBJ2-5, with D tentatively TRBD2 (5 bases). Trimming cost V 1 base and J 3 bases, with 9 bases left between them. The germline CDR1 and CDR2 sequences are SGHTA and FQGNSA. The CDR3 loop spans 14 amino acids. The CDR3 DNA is TGTGCCAGCAGCTTAGGTTGGGGAGAAGAGACCCAGTACTTC. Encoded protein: CASSLGWGEETQYF. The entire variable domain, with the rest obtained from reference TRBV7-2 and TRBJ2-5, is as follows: GAGVSQSPSNKVTEKGKDVELRCDPISGHTALYWYRQSLGQGLEFLIYFQGNSAPDKSGLPSDRFSAERTGGSVSTLTIQRTQQEDSAVYLCASSLGWGEETQYFGPGTRLLVL.

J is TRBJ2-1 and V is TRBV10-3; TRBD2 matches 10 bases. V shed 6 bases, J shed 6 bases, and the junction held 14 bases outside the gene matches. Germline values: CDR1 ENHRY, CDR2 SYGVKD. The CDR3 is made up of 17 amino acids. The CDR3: CAISPRAGGGAANEQFF. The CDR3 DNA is TGTGCCATCAGCCCGAGAGCGGGAGGGGGGGCCGCCAATGAGCAGTTCTTC.

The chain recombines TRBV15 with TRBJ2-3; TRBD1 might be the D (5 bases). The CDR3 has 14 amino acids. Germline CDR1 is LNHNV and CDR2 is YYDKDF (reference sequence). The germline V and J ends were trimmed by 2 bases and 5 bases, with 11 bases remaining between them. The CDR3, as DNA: TGTGCCACCAGCAGAAACCCCCAGGGAGATACGCAGTATTTT. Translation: CATSRNPQGDTQYF. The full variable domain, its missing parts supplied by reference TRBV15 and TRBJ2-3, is DAMVIQNPRYQVTQFGKPVTLSCSQTLNHNVMYWYQQKSSQAPKLLFHYYDKDFNNEADTPDNFQSRRPNTSFCFLDIRSPGLGDTAMYLCATSRNPQGDTQYFGPGTRLTVL.

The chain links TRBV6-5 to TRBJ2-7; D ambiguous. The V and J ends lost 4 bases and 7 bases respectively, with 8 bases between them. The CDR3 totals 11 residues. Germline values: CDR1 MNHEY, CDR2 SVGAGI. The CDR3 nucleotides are TGTGCCAGCAGTTGGGCCGATGAGCAGTACTTC. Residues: CASSWADEQYF.

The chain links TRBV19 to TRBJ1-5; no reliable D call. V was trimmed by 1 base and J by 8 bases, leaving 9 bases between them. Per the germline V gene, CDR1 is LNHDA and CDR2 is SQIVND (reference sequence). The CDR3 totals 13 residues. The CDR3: CASSIAQKEPQHF. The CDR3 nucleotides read TGTGCCAGTAGTATAGCGCAGAAGGAGCCCCAGCATTTT.

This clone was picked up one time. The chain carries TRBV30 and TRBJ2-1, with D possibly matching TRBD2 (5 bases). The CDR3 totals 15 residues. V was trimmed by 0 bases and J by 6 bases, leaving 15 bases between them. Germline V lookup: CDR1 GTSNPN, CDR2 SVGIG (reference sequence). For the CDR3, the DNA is TGTGCCTGGAGTGTACCCACTAGGTCTCTCAATGAGCAGTTCTTC. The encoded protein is CAWSVPTRSLNEQFF. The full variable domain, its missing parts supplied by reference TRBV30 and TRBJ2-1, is SQTIHQWPATLVQPVGSPLSLECTVEGTSNPNLYWYRQAAGRGLQLLFYSVGIGQISSEVPQNLSASRPQDRQFILSSKKLLLSDSGFYLCAWSVPTRSLNEQFFGPGTRLTVL.

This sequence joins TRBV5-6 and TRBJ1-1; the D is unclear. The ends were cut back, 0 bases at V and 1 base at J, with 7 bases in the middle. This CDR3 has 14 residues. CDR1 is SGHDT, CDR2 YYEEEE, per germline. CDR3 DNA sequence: TGTGCCAGCAGCTTGGTTGTCGGGAACACTGAAGCTTTCTTT. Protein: CASSLVVGNTEAFF.

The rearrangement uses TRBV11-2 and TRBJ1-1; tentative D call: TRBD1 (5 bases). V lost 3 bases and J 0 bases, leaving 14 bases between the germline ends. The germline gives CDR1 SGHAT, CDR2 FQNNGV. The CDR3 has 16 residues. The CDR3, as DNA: TGTGCCAGCAGCTTCTCAGGGTTTGGGATGAACACTGAAGCTTTCTTT. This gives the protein CASSFSGFGMNTEAFF.

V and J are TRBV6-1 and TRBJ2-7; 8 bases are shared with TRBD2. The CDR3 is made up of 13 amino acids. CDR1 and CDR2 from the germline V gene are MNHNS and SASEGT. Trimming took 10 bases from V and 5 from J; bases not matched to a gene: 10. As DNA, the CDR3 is TGTGCCACCGAAGGAGCGGGAGTCGACGAGCAGTACTTC. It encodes CATEGAGVDEQYF.

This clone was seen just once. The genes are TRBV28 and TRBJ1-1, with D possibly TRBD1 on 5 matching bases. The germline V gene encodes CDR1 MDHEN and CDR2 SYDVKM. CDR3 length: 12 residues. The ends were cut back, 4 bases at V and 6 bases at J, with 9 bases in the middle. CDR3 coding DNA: TGTGCCAGCAGTTCCTTGGGGGCTGAAGCTTTCTTT. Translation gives CASSSLGAEAFF.

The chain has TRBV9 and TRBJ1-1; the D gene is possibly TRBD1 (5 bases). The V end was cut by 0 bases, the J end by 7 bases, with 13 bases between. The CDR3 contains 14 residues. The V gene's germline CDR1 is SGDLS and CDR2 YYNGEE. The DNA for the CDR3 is TGTGCCAGCAGCGTAGGAAACAGACAGAGTGAAGCTTTCTTT. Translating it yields CASSVGNRQSEAFF.

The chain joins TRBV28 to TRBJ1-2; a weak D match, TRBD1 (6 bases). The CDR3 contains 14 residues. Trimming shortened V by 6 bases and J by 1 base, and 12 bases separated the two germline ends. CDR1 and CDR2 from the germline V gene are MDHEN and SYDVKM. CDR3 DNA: TGTGCCAGCAGCACAGGGATTGGTAACTATGGCTACACCTTC. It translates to CASSTGIGNYGYTF.

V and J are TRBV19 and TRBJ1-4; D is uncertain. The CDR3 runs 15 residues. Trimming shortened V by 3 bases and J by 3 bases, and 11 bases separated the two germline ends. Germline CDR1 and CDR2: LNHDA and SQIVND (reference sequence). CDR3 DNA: TGTGCCAGTAGTATTGCCTCATCAGCTAATGAAAAACTGTTTTTT. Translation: CASSIASSANEKLFF.

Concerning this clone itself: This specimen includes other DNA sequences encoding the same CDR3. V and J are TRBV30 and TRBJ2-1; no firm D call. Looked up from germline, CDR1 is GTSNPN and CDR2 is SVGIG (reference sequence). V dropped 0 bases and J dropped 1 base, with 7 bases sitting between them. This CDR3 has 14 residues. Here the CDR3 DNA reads TGTGCCTGGAGTGTTGGCGGATCCTACAATGAGCAGTTCTTC. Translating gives CAWSVGGSYNEQFF.

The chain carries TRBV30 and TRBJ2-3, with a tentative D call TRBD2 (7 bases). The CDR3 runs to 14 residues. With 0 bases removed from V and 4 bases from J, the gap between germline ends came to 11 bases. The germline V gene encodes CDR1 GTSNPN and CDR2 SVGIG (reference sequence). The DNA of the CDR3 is TGTGCCTGGAGTGTACCGGGGGGCTCAGATACGCAGTATTTT. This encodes CAWSVPGGSDTQYF.

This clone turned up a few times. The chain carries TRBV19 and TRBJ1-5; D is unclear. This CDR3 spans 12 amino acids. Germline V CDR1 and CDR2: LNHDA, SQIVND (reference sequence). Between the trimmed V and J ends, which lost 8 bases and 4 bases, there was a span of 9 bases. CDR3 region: CASRTANQPQHF. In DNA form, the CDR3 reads TGTGCCAGTCGTACAGCGAATCAGCCCCAGCATTTT.

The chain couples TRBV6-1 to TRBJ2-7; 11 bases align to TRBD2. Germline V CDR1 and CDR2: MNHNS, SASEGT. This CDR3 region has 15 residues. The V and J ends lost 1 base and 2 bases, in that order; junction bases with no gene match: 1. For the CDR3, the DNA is TGTGCCAGCAGTGAAGAACTAGCGGGAGCCTACGAGCAGTACTTC. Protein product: CASSEELAGAYEQYF.

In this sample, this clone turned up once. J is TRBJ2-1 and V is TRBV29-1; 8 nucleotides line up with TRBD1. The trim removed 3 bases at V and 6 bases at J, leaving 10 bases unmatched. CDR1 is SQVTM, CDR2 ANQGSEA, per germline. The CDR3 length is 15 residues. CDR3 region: CSVDTWTGSPNEQFF. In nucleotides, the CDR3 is TGCAGCGTTGATACTTGGACAGGGTCACCCAATGAGCAGTTCTTC.

The CDR3 nucleotides are TGTGCCAGCTCACCTGGGACAGGGGAGGATCGGCAGTACTTC. This translates into CASSPGTGEDRQYF. This sequence joins TRBV18 and TRBJ2-7; 10 bases align to TRBD1. With 3 bases clipped from V and 9 bases from J, the junction kept 8 bases outside the gene matches. The CDR3 consists of 14 residues. Germline V gene sequence: CDR1 KGHSH, CDR2 LQKENI.

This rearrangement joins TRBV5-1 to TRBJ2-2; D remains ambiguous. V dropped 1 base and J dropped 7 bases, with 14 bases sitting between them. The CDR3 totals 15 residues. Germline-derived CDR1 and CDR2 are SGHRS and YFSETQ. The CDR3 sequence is CASSLIYGEVGELFF. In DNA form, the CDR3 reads TGCGCCAGCAGCTTGATCTACGGAGAGGTCGGGGAGCTGTTTTTT.

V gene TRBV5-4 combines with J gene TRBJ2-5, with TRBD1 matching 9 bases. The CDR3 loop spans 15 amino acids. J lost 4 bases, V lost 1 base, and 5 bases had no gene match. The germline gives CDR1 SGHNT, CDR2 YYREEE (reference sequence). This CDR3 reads CASSLTGQGRETQYF. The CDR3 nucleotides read TGTGCCAGCAGCTTGACGGGACAGGGCCGAGAGACCCAGTACTTC.

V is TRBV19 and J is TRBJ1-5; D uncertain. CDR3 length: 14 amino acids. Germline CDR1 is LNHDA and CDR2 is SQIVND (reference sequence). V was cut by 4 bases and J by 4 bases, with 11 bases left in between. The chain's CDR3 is CASSSIRFNQPQHF. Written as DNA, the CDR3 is TGTGCCAGTAGTAGTATACGGTTTAATCAGCCCCAGCATTTT. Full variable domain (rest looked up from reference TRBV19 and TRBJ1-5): DGGITQSPKYLFRKEGQNVTLSCEQNLNHDAMYWYRQDPGQGLRLIYYSQIVNDFQKGDIAEGYSVSREKKESFPLTVTSAQKNPTAFYLCASSSIRFNQPQHFGDGTRLSIL.

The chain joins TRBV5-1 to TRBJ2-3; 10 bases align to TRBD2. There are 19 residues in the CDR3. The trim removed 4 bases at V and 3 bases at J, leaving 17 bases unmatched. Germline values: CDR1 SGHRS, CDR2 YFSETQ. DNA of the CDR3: TGCGCCAGCAGCCGCAGAGGTGGGATCACTAGCGGGGAAACAGATACGCAGTATTTT. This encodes CASSRRGGITSGETDTQYF.